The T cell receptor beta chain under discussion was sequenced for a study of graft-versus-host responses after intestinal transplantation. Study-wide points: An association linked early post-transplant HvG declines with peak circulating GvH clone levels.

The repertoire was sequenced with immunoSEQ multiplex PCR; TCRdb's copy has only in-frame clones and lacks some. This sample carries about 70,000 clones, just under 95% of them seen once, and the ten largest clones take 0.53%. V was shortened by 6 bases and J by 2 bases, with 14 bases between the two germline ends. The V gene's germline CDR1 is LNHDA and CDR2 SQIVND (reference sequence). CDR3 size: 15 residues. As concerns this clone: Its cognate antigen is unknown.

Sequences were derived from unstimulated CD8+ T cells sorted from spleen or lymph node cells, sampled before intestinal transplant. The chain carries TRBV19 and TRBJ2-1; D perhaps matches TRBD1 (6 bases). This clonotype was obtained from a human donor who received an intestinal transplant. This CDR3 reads CASRTSGAPYNEQFF. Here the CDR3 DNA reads TGTGCCAGTAGAACTTCAGGGGCCCCCTACAATGAGCAGTTCTTC. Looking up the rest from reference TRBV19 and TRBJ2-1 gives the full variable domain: DGGITQSPKYLFRKEGQNVTLSCEQNLNHDAMYWYRQDPGQGLRLIYYSQIVNDFQKGDIAEGYSVSREKKESFPLTVTSAQKNPTAFYLCASRTSGAPYNEQFFGPGTRLTVL.